This section outlines one TCR beta chain sequence together with its context. This clonotype was observed a few times. The antigen this receptor binds is unknown. Base qualities are not at hand, and no much larger clone is one base apart. Ficoll-Paque density gradient centrifugation was the method used to isolate PBMCs. Sequenced using an Illumina NovaSeq 6000. TCRalpha and TCRbeta cDNA libraries were constructed by 5'RACE with constant-segment primers, with sample barcodes and unique molecular identifiers being introduced. RNA was extracted from every sample with Trizol reagent. Libraries were amplified in two PCR steps, with a second sample barcode and Illumina TruSeq adapters added in the second step. Libraries were sequenced on an Illumina NovaSeq with 2 x 150 bp paired-end reads. Per the source publication's procedure: With migec v1.2.7, reads were demultiplexed and then collapsed into UMI-guided consensus sequences. Using mixcr v2.1.11, UMI consensuses were aligned to TRA and TRB V and J templates and then assembled into clonotypes. A clonotype was counted as expanded or contracted only if both edgeR and NoisET called the change significant, with noise models trained on biological replicates. For edgeR calls, the thresholds were a false discovery rate-adjusted p below 0.01 and a log2 fold-change of 1. As an exploratory analysis of dynamics, PCA with hierarchical clustering was applied to max-normalized trajectories of the 1000 most abundant clonotypes. Separately sequenced CD4+ and CD8+ repertoires were used to assign the CD4 or CD8 phenotype of responding clones. The public reads were quality trimmed at Q25 with fastp and then assembled into clones with MiXCR by TCRdb, keeping productive beta chains. One record per CDR3 amino acid sequence lists the most common genes and DNA. What appears here as the V and J calls and clone size reflects TCRdb's work, not the paper's. This sample gives fewer than 250,000 distinct CDR3 sequences in total; roughly 30% of them show up just once. The ten largest clones represent more than 9.5% of the sample.

This sample stems from a study of T-cell memory formation after mild COVID-19 (dated by TCRdb to about 2021). About the study as a whole: TCR sequence clusters from the two donors were found to be largely donor specific. In two donors, T-cell clones that expanded and contracted after mild COVID-19 were followed by sequencing TCRalpha and TCRbeta repertoires longitudinally. Two young, previously healthy adult volunteers, one female and one male, were included in the cohort. Broader findings and caveats from the paper: The study covered only a couple of mild cases, and larger cohorts including severe cases with pre-infection samples were considered necessary. SARS-CoV-2 specificity was not confirmed for the second-wave clones peaking on day 37. Contracting CD4+ clones appeared mostly in the CM and EM memory subsets, whereas CD8+ clones were enriched in EMRA. Balanced CD4/CD8 phenotypes were observed for clones contracting from day 15 to 85, whereas a bias towards CD4+ was observed for a second wave of clones expanding from day 15 to 37. Some responding clones were detected in pre-infection memory, suggesting pre-existing cross-reactive memory T cells joined the SARS-CoV-2 response.

The junction carries 12 bases between V and J, which are trimmed by 1 base and 7 bases respectively. The germline V gene supplies CDR1 SGHDT and CDR2 YYEEEE. Spanning cysteine to phenylalanine, the CDR3 consists of 13 amino acids. The kept DNA is CDR3 alone, 39 bases in frame from the first base. This clonotype originated in an adult woman who had mild COVID-19 (a few samples of this study predate the infection). The sample titles of this study are shuffled in the database, so cell type and time point are left out; the donor was told from shared clones. Recombination connected TRBV5-6 to TRBJ2-7, with TRBD1 perhaps the D gene, on 5 matching bases. Sequencing input: PBMCs or a T cell subset sorted from them (not recorded which). The nucleotide sequence is TGTGCCAGCAGCTTGACAGGTCACCGGGAGCAGTACTTC. This codes for CASSLTGHREQYF.